This is a list of T cell receptor beta chains from one sample in a study of T cell responses to AZD1222 COVID-19 vaccine. Sequencing was performed with immunoSEQ multiplex PCR; in TCRdb, only in-frame clones are kept and a portion is missing. The sample has over 45,000 clones; 89% are singletons. The sample in question was peripheral blood, obtained on day 0 of AZD1222 vaccination. These TCRs come from an adult in good health. Each CDR3 is given with its conserved first and last residue. The order of the fields is CDR3 protein, CDR3 DNA, clone size, D gene, V gene, J gene. The D gene is left open where the match is weak. Clone size is shown for a subset of rows, as once, few, many or a class of expanded clone.

CASSRQGAYNEQFF,TGTGCCAGTAGTAGACAGGGGGCTTACAATGAGCAGTTCTTC,.,TRBD1,TRBV19,TRBJ2-1
CASSPGQPKVDEQFF,TGTGCCAGCAGCCCGGGACAGCCCAAGGTGGATGAGCAGTTCTTC,.,TRBD1,TRBV2,TRBJ2-1
CASKVTGANYGYTF,TGTGCCAGCAAAGTGACGGGAGCAAACTATGGCTACACCTTC,.,.,TRBV27,TRBJ1-2
CASSPRGGNQPQHF,TGTGCCAGCAGCCCCCGGGGGGGCAATCAGCCCCAGCATTTT,few,.,TRBV7-2,TRBJ1-5
CASSARQAQTYGYTF,TGTGCCAGCAGCGCGAGACAGGCACAGACCTATGGCTACACCTTC,.,.,TRBV5-8,TRBJ1-2
CASSQNDQPQHF,TGTGCCAGCAGCCAAAACGATCAGCCCCAGCATTTT,.,.,TRBV3-1/TRBV3-2,TRBJ1-5
CASSPIGSSGTGELFF,TGTGCCAGCAGTCCAATCGGGAGTTCGGGAACCGGGGAGCTGTTTTTT,few,.,TRBV28,TRBJ2-2
CASTTVQGSGNTIYF,TGTGCCAGCACCACTGTTCAGGGCTCTGGAAACACCATATATTTT,.,.,TRBV4-2,TRBJ1-3
CASRPGLAGGLDEQYF,TGCGCCAGCAGGCCGGGACTAGCGGGAGGTCTGGACGAGCAGTACTTC,.,TRBD2,TRBV5-1,TRBJ2-7
CASSLRETQYF,TGCGCCAGCAGCTTGCGGGAGACCCAGTACTTC,.,.,TRBV5-1,TRBJ2-5
CASSSPGGAGTQYF,TGTGCCAGCAGCTCCCCTGGCGGGGCCGGGACCCAGTACTTC,once,.,TRBV9,TRBJ2-5
CASSLTNRGNQPQHF,TGTGCCAGCAGCCTGACGAACAGGGGAAATCAGCCCCAGCATTTT,.,TRBD1,TRBV6-5,TRBJ1-5
CATSEGTDYEQYF,TGTGCCACCTCCGAGGGGACAGATTACGAGCAGTACTTC,.,TRBD1,TRBV24-1,TRBJ2-7
CASSESRSGELFF,TGTGCCAGCAGTGAATCACGGAGCGGGGAGCTGTTTTTT,.,.,TRBV2,TRBJ2-2
CASRTGTSLGFEQFF,TGTGCCAGCAGGACCGGGACTAGTCTAGGATTTGAGCAGTTCTTC,.,TRBD2,TRBV28,TRBJ2-1
CASRDSVVGQPQHF,TGTGCCAGCAGAGACTCGGTCGTGGGTCAGCCCCAGCATTTT,once,.,TRBV28,TRBJ1-5
CASGRGGSSYEQYF,TGTGCCAGCGGGAGGGGGGGTAGCTCCTACGAGCAGTACTTC,.,.,TRBV28,TRBJ2-7
CASSPPRLNTGELFF,TGTGCCAGCAGCCCCCCCAGACTGAACACCGGGGAGCTGTTTTTT,.,.,TRBV7-2,TRBJ2-2
CASSQGSGLLDSYNEQFF,TGTGCCAGCAGCCAAGGATCCGGGCTATTGGATTCCTACAATGAGCAGTTCTTC,.,.,TRBV4-2,TRBJ2-1
CATRGRLDYEQYF,TGTGCCACCAGGGGGCGTCTTGACTACGAGCAGTACTTC,.,TRBD1,TRBV10-3,TRBJ2-7
CASSPNPAGGLGTEAFF,TGTGCCAGCTCACCTAATCCGGCAGGGGGTTTAGGCACTGAAGCTTTCTTT,.,TRBD1,TRBV18,TRBJ1-1
CASTPGTGISYEQYF,TGTGCCAGCACCCCTGGGACAGGGATCTCTTACGAGCAGTACTTC,.,TRBD1,TRBV28,TRBJ2-7
CASSVTRGHQETQYF,TGCGCCAGCAGCGTGACGCGGGGACACCAAGAGACCCAGTACTTC,.,.,TRBV10-2,TRBJ2-5
CASNHHGADYEQYF,TGTGCCAGCAATCACCACGGGGCAGACTACGAGCAGTACTTC,.,.,TRBV27,TRBJ2-7
CASSLAGTTNTEAFF,TGCGCCAGCAGCTTGGCAGGGACAACGAACACTGAAGCTTTCTTT,.,.,TRBV5-1,TRBJ1-1
CASRKLGGNSYNEQFF,TGCGCCAGCAGGAAACTGGGGGGGAATTCCTACAATGAGCAGTTCTTC,.,TRBD2,TRBV10-2,TRBJ2-1
CASSLSTPYTQYF,TGTGCCAGCAGTTTAAGCACACCTTATACGCAGTATTTT,once,.,TRBV28,TRBJ2-3
CASSEAAASGANVLTF,TGTGCCAGCAGTGAAGCTGCCGCCTCTGGGGCCAACGTCCTGACTTTC,once,.,TRBV6-1,TRBJ2-6
CASSLNRAPGEKLFF,TGTGCCAGCAGCTTGAACAGGGCCCCGGGGGAAAAACTGTTTTTT,.,.,TRBV7-8,TRBJ1-4
CASTGQINTEAFF,TGTGCCAGTACGGGGCAGATCAACACTGAAGCTTTCTTT,.,.,TRBV7-9,TRBJ1-1
CASSYSSTGWAFF,TGTGCCAGCAGTTACTCGTCGACAGGTTGGGCTTTCTTT,.,.,TRBV6-5,TRBJ1-1
CASSLKAGANYGYTF,TGTGCCAGCAGCTTGAAGGCCGGGGCTAACTATGGCTACACCTTC,.,.,TRBV7-9,TRBJ1-2
CASGPRMGYGYTF,TGTGCTAGTGGTCCGCGGATGGGCTATGGCTACACCTTC,.,.,TRBV12-5,TRBJ1-2
CATSAGANYEQYF,TGTGCCACCAGTGCCGGGGCTAACTACGAGCAGTACTTC,.,.,TRBV24-1,TRBJ2-7
CAWSVPPGNQPQHF,TGTGCCTGGAGTGTACCGCCGGGTAATCAGCCCCAGCATTTT,.,.,TRBV30,TRBJ1-5
CASSTFPGLAGGGETQYF,TGTGCCAGCAGTACCTTCCCTGGACTAGCGGGAGGAGGAGAGACCCAGTACTTC,.,TRBD2,TRBV27,TRBJ2-5
CASTEDSTEAFF,TGCGCCAGCACTGAGGACAGCACTGAAGCTTTCTTT,.,.,TRBV10-2,TRBJ1-1
CASSEGVSSNQPQHF,TGTGCCAGCTCAGAAGGGGTTAGCAGCAATCAGCCCCAGCATTTT,.,.,TRBV18,TRBJ1-5
CASSYSNQVRTGYTF,TGTGCCAGCAGTTACTCGAATCAGGTTAGGACTGGCTACACCTTC,.,.,TRBV6-6,TRBJ1-2
CASSIDLQGYEQYF,TGTGCCAGTAGTATAGATCTACAGGGCTACGAGCAGTACTTC,.,.,TRBV19,TRBJ2-7